This T cell receptor beta chain stems from a study of blood T cell repertoires in COVID-19 (dated by TCRdb to about 2020). Notes on the research overall: Samples covering the acute and convalescent phases of COVID-19 were provided by collaborators in the United States, Italy and Spain. Nearly every sample came with metadata listing a de-identified subject ID, COVID-19 status, age in years and sex. The repertoires were released in a freely available public database intended as a resource for research on the immune response to SARS-CoV-2. Where HLA class I and class II types were available, the types were taken from metadata supplied by the sample provider, not from assay-based typing. Deeply sampled blood TCRbeta repertoires from subjects exposed to, actively infected with, or recovered from COVID-19 were included in the dataset. The material from the prospective study consisted of cDNA or gDNA derived from T cells, B-cell-depleted T cells, or PBMCs. Samples were obtained from the ongoing ImmuneRACE study (first 160 participants) and from approximately 1,200 subjects provided by 6 global collaborators. General conclusions and limits of the study: The amount of clinical and demographic metadata varied by source and participant and was provided uncurated.

Whole blood was collected in K2EDTA tubes by collaborating institutions according to the institutions' own protocols. For TCRbeta analysis, collaborators shipped samples as frozen whole blood, isolated PBMCs, or DNA extracted from either of those sample types. With regard to this clone: Its target antigen remains unknown. No base-level quality is on record; no much larger clone is a single base apart.

The germline V gene encodes CDR1 SEHNR and CDR2 FQNEAQ (reference sequence). The CDR3 starts with the cysteine, ends with the phenylalanine, and has 16 residues. Only the CDR3 region is kept as DNA, spanning 48 bases read in frame from base 1. V gives up 1 base and J gives up 5 bases, and the segment between their germline ends measures 15 bases. TCRbeta CDR3 regions were amplified from genomic DNA using the immunoSEQ Assay, a bias-controlled multiplex PCR. In the original analysis: The number of nucleated cells in each sample was estimated from the amplification of reference gene primers within the assay. To quantify the absolute abundance of each unique TCRbeta CDR3 rearrangement, sequence reads were collapsed and filtered. For each sample, productive Simpson clonality was calculated by taking the square root of Simpson's diversity index across productive rearrangements. TCRdb mirrors the immuneACCESS table, restricted to in-frame sequences. Some clones are absent from its copies; in checked studies, under half trace to an unresolved V gene, and the reason for the others is unknown. V and J calls and clone size are as listed in that table; D and trimming were resolved from the DNA. The sample contains fewer than 300,000 clones, 65% to 90% of them found a single time. The top ten hold 4% to 6% of the sample.

The chain is made from TRBV7-9 and TRBJ1-5, and the D gene may be TRBD1, 5 bases matching. The source material was peripheral blood. This TCR was recovered from a man aged 50 to 59 with active or convalescent COVID-19. Read as DNA, the sequence is TGTGCCAGCAGCTTAGGCGCACAGGTACGGGATCAGCCCCAGCATTTT. Its coded protein is CASSLGAQVRDQPQHF.